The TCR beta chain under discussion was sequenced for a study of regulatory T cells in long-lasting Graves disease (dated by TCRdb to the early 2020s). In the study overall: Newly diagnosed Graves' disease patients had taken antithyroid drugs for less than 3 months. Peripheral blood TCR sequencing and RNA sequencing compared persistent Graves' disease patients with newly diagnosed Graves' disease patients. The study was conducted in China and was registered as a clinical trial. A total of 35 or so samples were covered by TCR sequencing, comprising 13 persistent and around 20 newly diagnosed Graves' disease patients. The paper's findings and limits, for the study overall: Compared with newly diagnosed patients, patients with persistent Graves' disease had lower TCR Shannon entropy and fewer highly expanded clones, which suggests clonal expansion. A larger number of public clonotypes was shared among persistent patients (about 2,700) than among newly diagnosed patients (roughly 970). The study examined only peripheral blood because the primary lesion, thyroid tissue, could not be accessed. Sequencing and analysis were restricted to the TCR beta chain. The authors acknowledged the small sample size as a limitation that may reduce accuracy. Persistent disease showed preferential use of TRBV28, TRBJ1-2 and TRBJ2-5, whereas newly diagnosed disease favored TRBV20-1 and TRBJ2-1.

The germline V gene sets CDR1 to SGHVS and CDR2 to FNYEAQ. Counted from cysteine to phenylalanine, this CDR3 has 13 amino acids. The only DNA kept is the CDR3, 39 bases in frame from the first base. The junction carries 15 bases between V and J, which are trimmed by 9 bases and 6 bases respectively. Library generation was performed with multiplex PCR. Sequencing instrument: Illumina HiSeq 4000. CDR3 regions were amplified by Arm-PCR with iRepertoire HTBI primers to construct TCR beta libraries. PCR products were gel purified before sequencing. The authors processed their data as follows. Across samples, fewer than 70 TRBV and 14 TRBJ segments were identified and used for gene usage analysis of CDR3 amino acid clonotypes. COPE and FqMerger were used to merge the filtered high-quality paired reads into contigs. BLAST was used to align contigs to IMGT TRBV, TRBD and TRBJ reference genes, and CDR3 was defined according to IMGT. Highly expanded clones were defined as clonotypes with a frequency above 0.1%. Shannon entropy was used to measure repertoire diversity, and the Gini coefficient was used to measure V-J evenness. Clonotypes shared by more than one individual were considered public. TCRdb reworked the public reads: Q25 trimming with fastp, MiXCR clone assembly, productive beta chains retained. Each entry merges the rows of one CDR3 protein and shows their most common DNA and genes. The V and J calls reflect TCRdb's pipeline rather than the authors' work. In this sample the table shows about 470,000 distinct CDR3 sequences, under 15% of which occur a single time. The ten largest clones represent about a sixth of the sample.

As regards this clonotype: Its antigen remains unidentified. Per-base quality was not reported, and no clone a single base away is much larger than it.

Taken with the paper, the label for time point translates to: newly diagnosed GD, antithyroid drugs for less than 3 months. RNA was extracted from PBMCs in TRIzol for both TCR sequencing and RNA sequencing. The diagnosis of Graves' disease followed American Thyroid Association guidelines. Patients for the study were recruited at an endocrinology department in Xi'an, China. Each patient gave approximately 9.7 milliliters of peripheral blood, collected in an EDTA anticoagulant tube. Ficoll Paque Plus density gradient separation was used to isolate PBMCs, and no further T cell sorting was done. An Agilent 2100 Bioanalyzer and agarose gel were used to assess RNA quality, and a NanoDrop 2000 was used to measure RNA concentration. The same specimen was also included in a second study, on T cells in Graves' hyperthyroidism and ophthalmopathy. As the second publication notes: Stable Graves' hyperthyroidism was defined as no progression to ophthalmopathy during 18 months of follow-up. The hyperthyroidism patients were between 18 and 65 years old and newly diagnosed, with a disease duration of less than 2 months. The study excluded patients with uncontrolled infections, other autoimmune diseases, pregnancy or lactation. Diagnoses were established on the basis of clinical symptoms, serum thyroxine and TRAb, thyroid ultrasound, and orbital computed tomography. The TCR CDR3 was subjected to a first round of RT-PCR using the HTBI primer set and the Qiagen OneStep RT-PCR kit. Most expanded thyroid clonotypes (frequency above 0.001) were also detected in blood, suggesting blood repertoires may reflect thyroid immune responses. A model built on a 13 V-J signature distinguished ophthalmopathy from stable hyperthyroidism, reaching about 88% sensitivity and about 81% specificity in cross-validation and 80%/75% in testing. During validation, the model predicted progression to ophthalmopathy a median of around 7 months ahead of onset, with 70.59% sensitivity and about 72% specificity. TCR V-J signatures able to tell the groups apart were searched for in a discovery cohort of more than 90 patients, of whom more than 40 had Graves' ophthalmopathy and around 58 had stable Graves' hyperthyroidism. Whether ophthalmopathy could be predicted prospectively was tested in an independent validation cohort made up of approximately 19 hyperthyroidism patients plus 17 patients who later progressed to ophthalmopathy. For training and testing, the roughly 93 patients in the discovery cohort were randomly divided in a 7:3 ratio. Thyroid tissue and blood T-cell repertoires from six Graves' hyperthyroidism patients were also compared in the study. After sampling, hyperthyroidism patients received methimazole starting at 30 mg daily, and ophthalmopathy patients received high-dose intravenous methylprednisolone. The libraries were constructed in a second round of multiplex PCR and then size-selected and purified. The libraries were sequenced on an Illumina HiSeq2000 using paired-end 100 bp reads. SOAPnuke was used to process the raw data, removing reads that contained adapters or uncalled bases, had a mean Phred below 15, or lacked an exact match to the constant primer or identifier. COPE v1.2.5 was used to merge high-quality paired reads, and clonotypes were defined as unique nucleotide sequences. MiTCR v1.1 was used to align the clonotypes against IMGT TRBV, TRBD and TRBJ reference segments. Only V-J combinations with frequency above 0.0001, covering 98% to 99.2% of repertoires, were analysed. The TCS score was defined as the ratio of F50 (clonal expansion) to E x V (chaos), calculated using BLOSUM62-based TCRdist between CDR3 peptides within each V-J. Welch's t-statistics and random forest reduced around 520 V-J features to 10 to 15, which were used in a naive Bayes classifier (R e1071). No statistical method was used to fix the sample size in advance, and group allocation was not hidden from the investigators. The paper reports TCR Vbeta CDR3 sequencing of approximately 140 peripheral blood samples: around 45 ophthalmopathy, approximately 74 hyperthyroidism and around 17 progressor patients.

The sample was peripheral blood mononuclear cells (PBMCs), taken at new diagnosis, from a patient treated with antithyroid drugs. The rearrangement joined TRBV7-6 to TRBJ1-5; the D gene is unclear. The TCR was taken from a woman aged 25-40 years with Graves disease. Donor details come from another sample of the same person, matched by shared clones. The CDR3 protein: CASNVGEGQPQHF. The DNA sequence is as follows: TGTGCCAGTAATGTCGGGGAGGGTCAGCCCCAGCATTTT.